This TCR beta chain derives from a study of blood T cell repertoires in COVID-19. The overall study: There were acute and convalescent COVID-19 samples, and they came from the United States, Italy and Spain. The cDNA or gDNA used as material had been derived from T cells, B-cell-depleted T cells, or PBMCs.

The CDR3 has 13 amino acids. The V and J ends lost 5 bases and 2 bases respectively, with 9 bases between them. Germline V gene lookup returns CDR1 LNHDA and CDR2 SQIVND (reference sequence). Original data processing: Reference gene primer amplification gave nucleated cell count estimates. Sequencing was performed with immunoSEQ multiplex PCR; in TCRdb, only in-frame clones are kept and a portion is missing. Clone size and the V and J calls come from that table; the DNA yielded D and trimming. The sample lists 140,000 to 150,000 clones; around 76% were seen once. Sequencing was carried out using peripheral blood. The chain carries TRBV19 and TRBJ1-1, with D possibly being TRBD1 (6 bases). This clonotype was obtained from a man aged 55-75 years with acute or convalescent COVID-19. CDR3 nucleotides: TGTGCCAGTAGTGTACAGGGAAACACTGAAGCTTTCTTT. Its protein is CASSVQGNTEAFF. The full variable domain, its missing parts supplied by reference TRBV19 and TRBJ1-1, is DGGITQSPKYLFRKEGQNVTLSCEQNLNHDAMYWYRQDPGQGLRLIYYSQIVNDFQKGDIAEGYSVSREKKESFPLTVTSAQKNPTAFYLCASSVQGNTEAFFGQGTRLTVV.